The next 26 T cell receptor beta chains were all read from a single sample in a study of persistence of HIV-infected CD4 T cells. Which antigens these TCRs recognize remains unknown. Cells were stimulated with CMV-infected fibroblast lysates at approximately 10 ug/mL. Sorting of responding CD4+ T cells relied on upregulated CD40 ligand together with CD69. Sequencing used immunoSEQ version 4 in survey mode. Profiled with immunoSEQ multiplex PCR; TCRdb holds only in-frame clones, not every one. The repertoire holds 15,000 to 20,000 clones, with almost 65% as singletons. Sequenced material: CD4+ T cells sorted from PBMCs after approximately 19-hour stimulation, taken from a patient who received antiretroviral therapy. The receptors were gathered from an adult woman with HIV who was CMV-seropositive.

This clone is labeled medium-sized (0.01 to 0.1%). The rearrangement joins TRBV3-1 (or the pseudogene TRBV3-2) to TRBJ1-3; TRBD1 might be the D (5 bases). The germline gives CDR1 LGHDT, CDR2 YNNKEL (reference sequence). Trimming took 3 bases from V and 5 from J, leaving 14 bases between them. The CDR3 is 15 residues long. This CDR3 reads CASSQLREQRNTIYF. The CDR3 coding sequence is TGTGCCAGCAGCCAGCTCAGGGAACAGAGAAACACCATATATTTT.

This chain uses TRBV7-3 with TRBJ2-1; D is ambiguous. CDR1 and CDR2 from the germline V gene are SGHTA and FQGTGA. This CDR3 region has 15 residues. Trimming stripped 5 bases from V and 0 bases from J, with 11 bases between. CDR3 loop: CASSVSYSSYNEQFF. As DNA, the CDR3 is TGTGCCAGCAGCGTAAGCTATTCCTCCTACAATGAGCAGTTCTTC.

The V gene is TRBV28, the J gene TRBJ2-7; 7 bases line up with TRBD1. Germline V CDR1 and CDR2: MDHEN, SYDVKM. The ends lost 6 bases at V and 6 bases at J; junction bases unmatched: 11. The CDR3 sequence is 14 residues long. CDR3 DNA: TGTGCCAGCAGGCCTAGGGACAGAGTTTTCGAGCAGTACGTC. This encodes CASRPRDRVFEQYV.

The J gene is TRBJ2-7, the V gene TRBV6-6; D is ambiguous. Germline V CDR1 and CDR2: MNHNY, SVGAGI (reference sequence). CDR3 length: 13 amino acids. The ends were cut back, 2 bases at V and 6 bases at J, with 11 bases in the middle. CDR3 amino acids: CASSYAPAREQYV. The CDR3 DNA reads as TGTGCCAGCAGTTACGCACCAGCTCGCGAGCAGTACGTC.

The chain joins TRBV7-9 to TRBJ2-2, with 11 bases identical to TRBD1. Germline V gene data show CDR1 as SEHNR and CDR2 as FQNEAQ (reference sequence). Unmatched junction bases numbered 9, after V lost 3 bases and J lost 6 bases. This CDR3 is built from 17 residues. The CDR3 region has the DNA TGTGCCAGCAGCTTGGGACAGGGGGGGACCTTCTCCGGGGAGCTGTTTTTT. Encoded protein: CASSLGQGGTFSGELFF.

V and J are TRBV7-2 and TRBJ1-6; D is unresolved. Per the germline V gene, CDR1 is SGHTA and CDR2 is FQGNSA. This CDR3 is 17 amino acids long. Trimming shortened V by 5 bases and J by 8 bases, and 22 bases separated the two germline ends. The DNA for the CDR3 is TGTGCCAGCAGCAGACGGAGGGCACTGTCTTCGGATTCACCCCTCCACTTT. Its translation is CASSRRRALSSDSPLHF.

This clone was counted a few times. The V call is TRBV19, the J call TRBJ2-1, with a weak D call TRBD2 (6 bases). The CDR3 is 13 amino acids. V shed 6 bases and J shed 8 bases, with 14 bases lying between them. CDR1 and CDR2 from the germline V gene are LNHDA and SQIVND (reference sequence). The CDR3 protein is CASSRPGSDEQFF. In DNA, the CDR3 is TGTGCCAGTAGCCGACCCGGGAGCGATGAGCAGTTCTTC.

The chain joins TRBV19 to TRBJ2-3, with 10 bases fitting TRBD2. Germline assignment: CDR1 LNHDA and CDR2 SQIVND (reference sequence). V lost 10 bases and J lost 6; bases outside the gene matches: 22. This CDR3 has 18 residues. The CDR3 is CATRDIAGASGGVDTQYF. In DNA form, the CDR3 reads TGTGCCACGAGGGATATCGCCGGAGCTAGCGGGGGCGTTGATACGCAGTATTTT.

CDR3 nucleotides: TGTGCCAGCAGTTACGAGAATGGGGTATCACCCCTCCACTTT. Translated, it gives CASSYENGVSPLHF. This chain joins TRBV6-5 and TRBJ1-6; no clear D. The CDR3 extends over 14 amino acids. Trimming removed 2 bases at V and 10 bases at J, with 12 bases between. Germline loops: CDR1 MNHEY, CDR2 SVGAGI.

V and J are TRBV5-1 and TRBJ2-6, with 7 nucleotides matching TRBD1. V was clipped by 2 bases and J by 2 bases; unmatched bases: 4. Germline CDR1 reads SGHRS; CDR2 reads YFSETQ. This CDR3 comprises 16 residues. This CDR3 reads CASSFDRVTGANVLTF. Here the CDR3 DNA reads TGCGCCAGCAGCTTCGACAGGGTTACTGGGGCCAACGTCCTGACTTTC.

The chain couples TRBV5-1 to TRBJ2-7, with TRBD2 matching 9 bases. Germline V CDR1 and CDR2: SGHRS, YFSETQ. With V trimmed by 6 bases and J by 3 bases, 13 bases remained unmatched. This CDR3 contains 16 residues. For the CDR3, the DNA is TGCGCCAGCACCCGGTTTAGCGGGGGTCCCGTCTACGAGCAGTACTTC. The encoded protein is CASTRFSGGPVYEQYF.

The chain couples TRBV6-5 to TRBJ2-7, with 8 bases lining up with TRBD1. J was trimmed by 2 bases and V by 4 bases; bases with no gene match: 4. The CDR3 has 14 amino acids. Germline CDR1 MNHEY, CDR2 SVGAGI. CDR3 residues: CASSLGQGPYEQYF. The CDR3 DNA follows: TGTGCCAGCAGTTTAGGACAGGGTCCCTACGAGCAGTACTTC.

Only a few counts were recorded for this clone. This rearrangement joins TRBV19 to TRBJ1-5; 9 bases match TRBD1. Germline-derived CDR1 and CDR2 are LNHDA and SQIVND (reference sequence). CDR3 length: 15 amino acids. V trimming: 3 bases; J trimming: 5 bases; junction bases outside the gene matches: 5. CDR3 residues: CASSMQTGGHQPQHF. Here the CDR3 DNA reads TGTGCCAGTAGTATGCAAACAGGGGGCCATCAGCCCCAGCATTTT.

The rearrangement links TRBV19 to TRBJ1-1, with D unresolved. V gave up 5 bases and J gave up 1 base, with 14 bases separating them. CDR3 size: 15 residues. CDR1 and CDR2 (germline): LNHDA, SQIVND (reference sequence). Here the CDR3 DNA reads TGTGCCAGTAGTTCAAGTCTAGTACGGAACACTGAAGCTTTCTTT. It is translated as CASSSSLVRNTEAFF. Complete variable domain (other parts from reference TRBV19 and TRBJ1-1): DGGITQSPKYLFRKEGQNVTLSCEQNLNHDAMYWYRQDPGQGLRLIYYSQIVNDFQKGDIAEGYSVSREKKESFPLTVTSAQKNPTAFYLCASSSSLVRNTEAFFGQGTRLTVV.

The chain combines TRBV5-5 with TRBJ1-3, with 7 bases fitting TRBD1. The CDR3 runs 15 residues. The V and J ends lost 5 bases and 0 bases, in that order; junction bases with no gene match: 5. Germline V gene data show CDR1 as SGHKS and CDR2 as YYEKEE (reference sequence). The CDR3: CASSSGQVSGNTIYF. The CDR3 coding sequence is TGTGCCAGCAGTTCCGGACAGGTCTCTGGAAACACCATATATTTT.

The rearrangement uses TRBV20-1 and TRBJ1-2; 8 nucleotides agree with TRBD1. CDR1 is DFQATT and CDR2 is SNEGSKA in the germline V gene (reference sequence). V shed 6 bases, J shed 8 bases, and the junction held 2 bases outside the gene matches. The CDR3 covers 10 residues. The CDR3 bases are TGCAGTGCCGGACAGGGAGGCTACACCTTC. Its translation is CSAGQGGYTF.

The chain combines TRBV4-2 with TRBJ1-2, with D tentatively TRBD1 (6 bases). Germline V gene sequence: CDR1 LGHNA, CDR2 YNFKEQ. The CDR3 sequence is 15 residues long. Trimming left V 4 bases short and J 4 bases short, with 16 bases between. The CDR3 DNA reads as TGTGCCAGCAGCCTGGATATACAGGGCACCTATGGCTACACCTTC. As protein: CASSLDIQGTYGYTF.

The chain employs TRBV5-1 and TRBJ1-2; D possibly corresponds to TRBD1 (5 bases). Germline V gene sequence: CDR1 SGHRS, CDR2 YFSETQ. V lost 0 bases to trimming and J lost 6 bases, with 18 bases between them. The CDR3 sequence is 16 residues long. CDR3 nucleotides: TGCGCCAGCAGCTTGGAAGGGTCGGGTTGGGGCAATGGCTACACCTTC. Translation: CASSLEGSGWGNGYTF. The complete variable domain, with remaining parts taken from reference TRBV5-1 and TRBJ1-2, reads KAGVTQTPRYLIKTRGQQVTLSCSPISGHRSVSWYQQTPGQGLQFLFEYFSETQRNKGNFPGRFSGRQFSNSRSEMNVSTLELGDSALYLCASSLEGSGWGNGYTFGSGTRLTVV.

This chain uses TRBV10-1 with TRBJ1-1, with 11 bases matching TRBD1. This CDR3 contains 16 residues. With 0 bases clipped from V and 5 bases from J, the junction kept 5 bases outside the gene matches. The V gene's germline CDR1 is WNHNN and CDR2 SYGVQD (reference sequence). CDR3 nucleotide sequence: TGCGCCAGCAGTGAGTCTGATGGGGACAGGGGGACTGAAGCTTTCTTT. It translates to CASSESDGDRGTEAFF.

This chain links TRBV5-1 with TRBJ2-3, with 8 bases that match TRBD2. Germline CDR1 is SGHRS and CDR2 is YFSETQ. The CDR3 totals 16 residues. The V gene end was trimmed by 4 bases and the J gene end by 1 base; junction bases not matched to a gene: 8. CDR3 coding DNA: TGCGCCAGCAGCGGAAGTAGCGGGGCGCGCACAGATACGCAGTATTTT. Its translation: CASSGSSGARTDTQYF.

The rearrangement links TRBV4-1 to TRBJ2-4; a weak D match, TRBD2 (5 bases). V was pared by 0 bases and J by 7 bases, with 16 bases between. There are 16 residues in the CDR3. Germline V gene lookup returns CDR1 MGHRA and CDR2 YSYEKL. CDR3 nucleotides: TGCGCCAGCAGCCAAGATCAGAACGCGGGTGGGAACATTCAGTACTTC. As protein: CASSQDQNAGGNIQYF.

This clone was counted a few times. This rearrangement joins TRBV19 to TRBJ2-2; TRBD1 or TRBD2 may be the D gene (5 bases each). The CDR3 spans 14 residues. V dropped 3 bases and J dropped 3 bases, with 8 bases sitting between them. Germline V gene lookup returns CDR1 LNHDA and CDR2 SQIVND (reference sequence). This chain's CDR3 is CASSMGRYTGELFF. The DNA for the CDR3 is TGTGCCAGTAGTATGGGACGGTACACCGGGGAGCTGTTTTTT.

The genes are TRBV15 and TRBJ1-2; 7 bases fit TRBD1. The trim removed 1 base at V and 7 bases at J, leaving 6 bases unmatched. The germline CDR1 and CDR2 sequences are LNHNV and YYDKDF (reference sequence). CDR3 length equals 14 residues. CDR3 DNA sequence: TGTGCCACCAGCAGAGGAGAGACAGGGTCTGGCTACACCTTC. Protein product: CATSRGETGSGYTF.

The chain couples TRBV5-5 to TRBJ1-5, with 12 positions matching TRBD1. CDR1 is SGHKS and CDR2 is YYEKEE in the germline V gene (reference sequence). The CDR3 spans 17 residues. The J segment lost 0 bases and the V segment lost 4 bases, leaving 5 bases of the junction unmatched. Here the CDR3 reads CASSAGQGATSNQPQHF. The CDR3 DNA sequence: TGTGCCAGCAGCGCGGGACAGGGGGCCACTAGCAATCAGCCCCAGCATTTT.

The chain recombines TRBV3-1 (or the pseudogene TRBV3-2) with TRBJ1-5, with TRBD1 matching 7 bases. Germline CDR1 reads LGHDT; CDR2 reads YNNKEL (reference sequence). This CDR3 has 14 amino acids. V was pared by 1 base and J by 11 bases, with 8 bases of the junction left unmatched. The CDR3 DNA is TGTGCCAGCAGCCAAGCCGGGGACAGTGGGGCCCAGCATTTT. The encoded protein is CASSQAGDSGAQHF.

This chain uses TRBV3-1 (or the pseudogene TRBV3-2) with TRBJ1-1; no clear D. CDR3 length: 15 residues. Germline CDR1 LGHDT, CDR2 YNNKEL (reference sequence). V lost 3 bases to trimming and J lost 1 base, with 12 bases between them. DNA of the CDR3: TGTGCCAGCAGCCAGAAGTCGAACGGGAACACTGAAGCTTTCTTT. It yields the protein CASSQKSNGNTEAFF.